This TCR beta chain appears in the sequencing data of a study of control samples from healthy donors and cancer patients. The table came from immunoSEQ multiplex PCR; TCRdb's copy has only in-frame clones and leaves some out. The sample comprises roughly 90,000 clones, roughly 89% of which are singletons, and about 10% rests with the top ten. The CDR3 contains 14 residues. Trimming removed 2 bases at V and 0 bases at J, with 3 bases between. Looked up from germline, CDR1 is SGHDT and CDR2 is YYEEEE. This clone was found once. Sequences were obtained from PBMCs. The gene calls are TRBV5-6 and TRBJ2-6; D gene ambiguous. The TCR comes from a woman between 45 and 60 years old with colorectal cancer. CDR3 amino acids: CASSLISGANVLTF. The CDR3 DNA is TGTGCCAGCAGCTTAATCTCTGGGGCCAACGTCCTGACTTTC.